The present T cell receptor (beta chain) was sequenced within a study of cytomegalovirus exposure and HLA in healthy donors. Using immunoSEQ multiplex PCR, the repertoire was profiled, and TCRdb retains in-frame clones only, with some absent. The profile shows under 300,000 clones, 65% to 90% of them singletons. The V gene lost 4 bases and the J gene lost 5 bases, with 28 bases spanning the gap. Germline CDR1 reads SGDLS; CDR2 reads YYNGEE. The CDR3 spans 18 residues. As regards this clone: Its antigen remains unidentified.

Broader study findings: Within the 130 or so validation repertoires, first-cohort TCR clusters tended to co-occur, according to a later analysis. A few chains tied to CMV proved CMV antigen-specific in vitro.

V and J are TRBV9 and TRBJ2-7; weak D call: TRBD2 (6 bases). Sequencing was performed on PBMCs. This clonotype originated in a woman aged 18-35 years in good health and CMV-seronegative. The CDR3 spells CASSRTPRIGRSGDEQYF. In DNA, the CDR3 is TGTGCCAGCAGCCGAACACCTAGGATAGGCCGGTCGGGGGACGAGCAGTACTTC. The complete variable domain, with remaining parts taken from reference TRBV9 and TRBJ2-7, reads DSGVTQTPKHLITATGQRVTLRCSPRSGDLSVYWYQQSLDQGLQFLIQYYNGEERAKGNILERFSAQQFPDLHSELNLSSLELGDSALYFCASSRTPRIGRSGDEQYFGPGTRLTVT.